Listed here are 14 T cell receptor beta chains from one sample, sequenced in a study of blood T cell repertoires in COVID-19. Profiled with immunoSEQ multiplex PCR; TCRdb holds only in-frame clones, not every one. The sample holds some 120,000 clones; more than 65% are singletons and the top ten take roughly 25%. Sequenced input: peripheral blood. The source of these receptors is a human donor in a cohort sampled during active COVID-19.

The gene calls are TRBV6-5 and TRBJ2-1; 13 positions agree with TRBD2. In germline, CDR1 is MNHEY, CDR2 SVGAGI. The ends lost 4 bases at V and 15 bases at J; junction bases unmatched: 15. The CDR3 spans 16 residues. CDR3 region: CASSSPGTSGDRAMFF. The CDR3 region has the DNA TGTGCCAGCAGTTCGCCAGGGACTAGCGGGGATCGCGCTATGTTCTTC.

The V and J genes are TRBV4-1 and TRBJ2-2; D may be TRBD1 (6 bases). CDR1 is MGHRA and CDR2 is YSYEKL in the germline V gene. The CDR3 is made up of 14 amino acids. The V end was cut by 5 bases, the J end by 4 bases, with 11 bases between. DNA of the CDR3: TGCGCCAGCAGCTCGGACAGAGTCACCGGGGAGCTGTTTTTT. Translating it yields CASSSDRVTGELFF.

V gene TRBV6-2 or TRBV6-3 combines with J gene TRBJ2-1; 16 nucleotides align to TRBD2. Germline trimming cut 4 bases from V and 11 bases from J; bases unmatched to any gene: 8. This CDR3 spans 16 amino acids. Per the germline V gene, CDR1 is MNHEY and CDR2 is SVGEGT. The CDR3 DNA follows: TGTGCCAGCAGTTCCCCCGGGACTAGCGGGGGGGTTAAGCAGTTCTTC. This encodes CASSSPGTSGGVKQFF.

The V and J genes are TRBV4-2 and TRBJ1-1; D is uncertain. V was pared by 1 base and J by 2 bases, with 8 bases between. CDR3 size: 14 residues. Germline CDR1 reads LGHNA; CDR2 reads YNFKEQ. DNA of the CDR3: TGTGCCAGCAGCCAAGGTCGGGGAAACACTGAAGCTTTCTTT. Protein sequence: CASSQGRGNTEAFF.

V and J are TRBV6-1 and TRBJ1-4, with D possibly TRBD1 on 6 matching bases. Germline V gene lookup returns CDR1 MNHNS and CDR2 SASEGT. The CDR3 extends over 16 amino acids. V lost 0 bases and J lost 5, with 13 bases in between. CDR3 loop: CASSEAAGQPNEKLFF. The CDR3 DNA reads as TGTGCCAGCAGTGAAGCTGCCGGACAGCCCAATGAAAAACTGTTTTTT.

The J gene is TRBJ1-3, the V gene TRBV20-1, with D unclear. Trimming removed 3 bases at V and 0 bases at J, with 12 bases between. The CDR3 has 15 residues. The germline V gene encodes CDR1 DFQATT and CDR2 SNEGSKA (reference sequence). The CDR3 DNA sequence: TGCAGTGCTAGTTTCGACGGGAGCTCTGGAAACACCATATATTTT. Amino acids: CSASFDGSSGNTIYF.

The CDR3 DNA follows: TGTGCCAGTAGTCCCTGGACAGGGACTGAAGCTTTCTTT. It specifies CASSPWTGTEAFF. V and J are TRBV19 and TRBJ1-1, with 8 bases fitting TRBD1. Losses at the gene ends were 5 bases for V and 5 bases for J; bases not matched to a gene: 4. Germline assignment: CDR1 LNHDA and CDR2 SQIVND (reference sequence). CDR3 length equals 13 residues. Using reference TRBV19 and TRBJ1-1 for the parts outside the CDR3, the full variable domain is DGGITQSPKYLFRKEGQNVTLSCEQNLNHDAMYWYRQDPGQGLRLIYYSQIVNDFQKGDIAEGYSVSREKKESFPLTVTSAQKNPTAFYLCASSPWTGTEAFFGQGTRLTVV.

This clone was seen only a few times. The V call is TRBV18, the J call TRBJ2-4; tentative D call: TRBD1 (6 bases). Trimming removed 3 bases at V and 0 bases at J, with 12 bases between. Germline V gene sequence: CDR1 KGHSH, CDR2 LQKENI. This CDR3 is 16 amino acids long. CDR3 nucleotide sequence: TGTGCCAGCTCACCCCCTAGGGGGATAGCCAAAAACATTCAGTACTTC. Translated: CASSPPRGIAKNIQYF.

The chain recombines TRBV16 with TRBJ2-1; TRBD1 is a possible D gene (5 bases). V lost 4 bases to trimming and J lost 3 bases, with 16 bases between them. The CDR3 extends over 16 amino acids. Germline V gene lookup returns CDR1 KGHSY and CDR2 FQNENV. CDR3 residues: CASSPSTHRIYNEQFF. In DNA, the CDR3 is TGTGCCAGCAGCCCTTCTACTCACAGGATCTACAATGAGCAGTTCTTC.

The V call is TRBV10-3, the J call TRBJ2-4, with a weak D call TRBD1 (7 bases). Germline-derived CDR1 and CDR2 are ENHRY and SYGVKD. Trimming took 6 bases from V and 1 from J, leaving 19 bases between them. The CDR3 sequence is 17 residues long. The CDR3 DNA reads as TGTGCCATCAGACCTTACAGGGGCGGAGGGGCCAAAAACATTCAGTACTTC. Protein product: CAIRPYRGGGAKNIQYF.

The chain is built from TRBV19 and TRBJ1-5, with D possibly being TRBD1 (6 bases). The V gene's germline CDR1 is LNHDA and CDR2 SQIVND (reference sequence). The germline V and J ends were trimmed by 1 base and 2 bases, with 12 bases remaining between them. The CDR3 covers 16 residues. CDR3 coding DNA: TGTGCCAGTAGTATAGTATCACAGGGTGGCAATCAGCCCCAGCATTTT. Protein: CASSIVSQGGNQPQHF.

This chain uses TRBV7-2 with TRBJ2-3; 7 positions match TRBD2. The ends lost 6 bases at V and 1 base at J; junction bases unmatched: 7. The CDR3 extends over 15 amino acids. In germline, CDR1 is SGHTA, CDR2 FQGNSA. The DNA of the CDR3 is TGTGCCAGCAGTTACGACCGGGGGGGCACAGATACGCAGTATTTT. Protein product: CASSYDRGGTDTQYF. Filled out from reference TRBV7-2 and TRBJ2-3, the complete variable domain reads GAGVSQSPSNKVTEKGKDVELRCDPISGHTALYWYRQSLGQGLEFLIYFQGNSAPDKSGLPSDRFSAERTGGSVSTLTIQRTQQEDSAVYLCASSYDRGGTDTQYFGPGTRLTVL.

The gene calls are TRBV29-1 and TRBJ1-5, with 7 bases matching TRBD1. The length of the CDR3 is 14 residues. Losses at the gene ends were 4 bases for V and 0 bases for J; bases not matched to a gene: 3. From germline, CDR1 is SQVTM and CDR2 ANQGSEA. CDR3 coding DNA: TGCAGCGTTGGCACAGGGGTTAGCAATCAGCCCCAGCATTTT. Translation: CSVGTGVSNQPQHF.

The chain couples TRBV3-1 (or the pseudogene TRBV3-2) to TRBJ2-7; 7 bases are shared with TRBD1. The CDR3 extends over 12 amino acids. Germline V CDR1 and CDR2: LGHDT, YNNKEL (reference sequence). V lost 3 bases, J lost 6 bases, and 2 bases stayed unmatched. The CDR3 here is CASSQAGGEQYF. Written as DNA, the CDR3 is TGTGCCAGCAGCCAGGCAGGGGGCGAGCAGTACTTC.